This T cell receptor beta chain emerged from a study of blood T cell repertoires in COVID-19. Study context: Whether acute or convalescent, the COVID-19 samples came from the United States, Italy and Spain. The analysed material was cDNA or gDNA that came from T cells, B-cell-depleted T cells, or PBMCs.

Cohorts were based on clinical histories the participants reported. Exposed enrollees encountered a COVID-19 case at some point within 2 weeks before study entry. The V segment lost 3 bases and the J segment 3 bases; nucleotides outside the gene matches: 4. The germline gives CDR1 MNHNS, CDR2 SASEGT. CDR3 length: 14 residues. Data came from immunoSEQ multiplex PCR; TCRdb stores just in-frame clones and leaves some out. Of about 62,000 clones in the sample, under 80% were seen once. This clone was recorded once. The chain employs TRBV6-1 and TRBJ2-7; TRBD2 aligns across 8 bases. The origin of this receptor is a woman aged 55-70 years who had been exposed to COVID-19. The sequenced material came from PBMCs or T cells enriched from blood (not recorded which). The CDR3 DNA reads as TGTGCCAGCAGTGACGGCGGGGGGTTCTACGAGCAGTACTTC. Translation: CASSDGGGFYEQYF.